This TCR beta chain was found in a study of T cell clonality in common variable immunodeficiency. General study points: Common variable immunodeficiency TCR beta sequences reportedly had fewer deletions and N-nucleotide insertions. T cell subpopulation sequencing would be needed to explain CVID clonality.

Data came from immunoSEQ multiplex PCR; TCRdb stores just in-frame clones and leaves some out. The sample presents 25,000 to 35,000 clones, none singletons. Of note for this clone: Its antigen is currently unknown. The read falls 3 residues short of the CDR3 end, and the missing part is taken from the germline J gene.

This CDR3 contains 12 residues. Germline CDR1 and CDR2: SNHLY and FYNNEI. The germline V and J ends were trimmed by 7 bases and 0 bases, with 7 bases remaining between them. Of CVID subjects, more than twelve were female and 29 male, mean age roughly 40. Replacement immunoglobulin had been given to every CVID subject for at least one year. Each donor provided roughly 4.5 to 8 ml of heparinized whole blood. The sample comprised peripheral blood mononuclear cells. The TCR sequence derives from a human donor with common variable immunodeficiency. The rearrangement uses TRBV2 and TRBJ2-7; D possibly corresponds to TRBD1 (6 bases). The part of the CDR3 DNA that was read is TGTGCCAGCATGGACAGCTCCTACGAG. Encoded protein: CASMDSSYE. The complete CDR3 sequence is CASMDSSYEQYF.